One and the same sample provided the 16 T cell receptor beta chains below, sequenced in a study of blood T cell repertoires in COVID-19. Generated by immunoSEQ multiplex PCR, the TCRdb table keeps only in-frame clones and is missing some. In the table there are around 250,000 clones, around 80% of which are singletons. The sample comprised peripheral blood. The source is a woman older than 75 with acute or convalescent COVID-19.

This chain uses TRBV2 with TRBJ2-5, with a weak D call TRBD1 (6 bases). In germline, CDR1 is SNHLY, CDR2 FYNNEI. V was trimmed by 6 bases and J by 2 bases, leaving 16 bases between them. The CDR3 runs 15 residues. The CDR3 protein is CASSSGTHVQETQYF. CDR3 DNA sequence: TGTGCCAGCAGCTCCGGGACACACGTTCAAGAGACCCAGTACTTC. The variable domain in full, completed from reference TRBV2 and TRBJ2-5, reads EPEVTQTPSHQVTQMGQEVILRCVPISNHLYFYWYRQILGQKVEFLVSFYNNEISEKSEIFDDQFSVERPDGSNFTLKIRSTKLEDSAMYFCASSSGTHVQETQYFGPGTRLLVL.

J is TRBJ1-4 and V is TRBV6-2 or TRBV6-3; TRBD1 matches 10 bases. J lost 7 bases, V lost 0 bases, and 11 bases had no gene match. The CDR3 totals 18 residues. Germline V gene sequence: CDR1 MNHEY, CDR2 SVGEGT. The CDR3 sequence: CASSYSGQGTRRSEKLFF. In DNA, the CDR3 is TGTGCCAGCAGTTACTCGGGACAGGGGACTCGGAGATCTGAAAAACTGTTTTTT.

The chain uses TRBV19 and TRBJ1-1, with D maybe TRBD1 (5 bases). Trimming stripped 1 base from V and 1 base from J, with 10 bases between. This CDR3 has 15 amino acids. The germline V gene has CDR1 LNHDA and CDR2 SQIVND (reference sequence). As DNA, the CDR3 is TGTGCCAGTAGTATAGGCGGGGCCGCGAACACTGAAGCTTTCTTT. This gives the protein CASSIGGAANTEAFF. The complete variable domain, with remaining parts taken from reference TRBV19 and TRBJ1-1, reads DGGITQSPKYLFRKEGQNVTLSCEQNLNHDAMYWYRQDPGQGLRLIYYSQIVNDFQKGDIAEGYSVSREKKESFPLTVTSAQKNPTAFYLCASSIGGAANTEAFFGQGTRLTVV.

The chain links TRBV5-4 to TRBJ2-1; possibly TRBD2 for D (5 bases). V lost 4 bases and J lost 12, with 14 bases in between. Germline CDR1 SGHNT, CDR2 YYREEE (reference sequence). The CDR3 runs 12 residues. CDR3 region: CASSRTGSGQFF. CDR3 nucleotides: TGTGCCAGCAGCCGAACGGGGAGCGGGCAGTTCTTC.

The CDR3 bases are TGTGCCAGCAGCTTAACACCGGGGAGAAATTCACCCCTCCACTTT. Its protein is CASSLTPGRNSPLHF. The chain carries TRBV7-3 and TRBJ1-6, with unresolved D. Looked up from germline, CDR1 is SGHTA and CDR2 is FQGTGA. V was cut by 0 bases and J by 7 bases, with 10 bases left in between. The CDR3 covers 15 residues. Drawing the rest from reference TRBV7-3 and TRBJ1-6, the complete variable domain is GAGVSQTPSNKVTEKGKYVELRCDPISGHTALYWYRQSLGQGPEFLIYFQGTGAADDSGLPNDRFFAVRPEGSVSTLKIQRTERGDSAVYLCASSLTPGRNSPLHFGNGTRLTVT.

A single count supports this clone. This sequence joins TRBV30 and TRBJ1-5, with 9 nucleotides matching TRBD1. Trimming at V came to 1 base and at J to 7 bases, leaving 5 bases not matched to a gene. CDR1 GTSNPN and CDR2 SVGIG come from the germline V gene (reference sequence). The CDR3 length is 14 residues. CDR3 region: CAWSAGQGGQPQHF. The DNA for the CDR3 is TGTGCCTGGAGTGCGGGACAGGGCGGCCAGCCCCAGCATTTT.

The genes are TRBV18 and TRBJ2-1, with a tentative D call TRBD2 (5 bases). The V gene's germline CDR1 is KGHSH and CDR2 LQKENI. The CDR3 has 12 residues. V was cut by 7 bases and J by 5 bases, with 9 bases left in between. DNA for the CDR3: TGTGCCAGCTTTTCGACTAACAATGAGCAGTTCTTC. This encodes CASFSTNNEQFF.

V usage is TRBV5-4 and J usage is TRBJ1-2; D not certain. This CDR3 is built from 16 residues. The V end lost 1 base, the J end lost 1 base, and 14 bases lay between the germline ends. Germline V gene data show CDR1 as SGHNT and CDR2 as YYREEE (reference sequence). CDR3 region: CASSLSGDRDNYGYTF. CDR3 DNA sequence: TGTGCCAGCAGCTTGTCGGGTGACCGAGATAACTATGGCTACACCTTC.

The CDR3 DNA sequence: TGTGCCAGCACCCTTTCCGGGGAGACCCAGTACTTC. Translating gives CASTLSGETQYF. The V and J genes are TRBV12-3 or TRBV12-4 and TRBJ2-5; D is ambiguous. With 7 bases removed from V and 5 bases from J, the gap between germline ends came to 11 bases. The CDR3 runs 12 residues.

CDR3 residues: CASSYSNRGTEAFF. The CDR3 DNA is TGTGCCAGCAGTTACTCGAATAGGGGCACTGAAGCTTTCTTT. The chain has TRBV6-5 and TRBJ1-1, with a tentative D call TRBD1 (5 bases). The V end was cut by 0 bases, the J end by 4 bases, with 9 bases between. CDR1 is MNHEY, CDR2 SVGAGI, per germline. The CDR3 contains 14 residues.

The chain employs TRBV3-1 (or the pseudogene TRBV3-2) and TRBJ2-5; no clear D. The CDR3 is made up of 14 amino acids. V lost 0 bases and J lost 7, with 12 bases in between. Germline-derived CDR1 and CDR2 are LGHDT and YNNKEL (reference sequence). The chain's CDR3 is CASSQDTVRRTQYF. DNA of the CDR3: TGTGCCAGCAGCCAAGATACCGTGCGGAGGACCCAGTACTTC.

J is TRBJ2-5 and V is TRBV11-3, with D perhaps TRBD2 (5 bases). The CDR3 extends over 14 amino acids. Germline loops: CDR1 SGHNT, CDR2 YENEEA. Trimming pared 5 bases from V and 2 bases from J, leaving 12 bases between. CDR3 region: CASSPGLRQETQYF. Here the CDR3 DNA reads TGTGCCAGCAGCCCCGGACTCCGACAAGAGACCCAGTACTTC.

The rearrangement joins TRBV4-1 to TRBJ2-1; tentatively, D is TRBD2 (6 bases). The CDR3 has 14 amino acids. Germline V gives CDR1 MGHRA, CDR2 YSYEKL. The V gene lost 5 bases and the J gene lost 10 bases, with 18 bases spanning the gap. DNA of the CDR3: TGCGCCAGCAGCGAACCGGGACTGACATCAGAGCAGTTCTTC. Protein sequence: CASSEPGLTSEQFF.

This clone appeared a few times. The chain combines TRBV5-5 with TRBJ1-1; possible D gene TRBD1, 6 bases. The CDR3 runs 15 residues. V was pared by 3 bases and J by 0 bases, with 12 bases between. CDR1 is SGHKS and CDR2 is YYEKEE in the germline V gene (reference sequence). CDR3 sequence: CASSSQGHMNTEAFF. The CDR3 nucleotides are TGTGCCAGCAGCTCACAGGGCCATATGAACACTGAAGCTTTCTTT.

The J gene is TRBJ2-4, the V gene TRBV3-1 (or the pseudogene TRBV3-2); perhaps TRBD2 as D (6 bases). The CDR3 covers 14 residues. Deletions cut 3 bases from V and 10 bases from J, with 16 bases between. Germline V CDR1 and CDR2: LGHDT, YNNKEL (reference sequence). The CDR3 DNA is TGTGCCAGCAGCCATCGGGACTCTAAAATTATTCAGTACTTC. Its protein is CASSHRDSKIIQYF.

This sequence joins TRBV6-5 and TRBJ1-4; 9 bases match TRBD1. Per the germline V gene, CDR1 is MNHEY and CDR2 is SVGAGI. The junction had 8 bases not matched to a gene; V was cut back by 5 bases and J by 7 bases. This CDR3 comprises 15 residues. The CDR3 DNA reads as TGTGCCAGCAGTCAACAGGGGGCTGTTAGTGAAAAACTGTTTTTT. It specifies CASSQQGAVSEKLFF.